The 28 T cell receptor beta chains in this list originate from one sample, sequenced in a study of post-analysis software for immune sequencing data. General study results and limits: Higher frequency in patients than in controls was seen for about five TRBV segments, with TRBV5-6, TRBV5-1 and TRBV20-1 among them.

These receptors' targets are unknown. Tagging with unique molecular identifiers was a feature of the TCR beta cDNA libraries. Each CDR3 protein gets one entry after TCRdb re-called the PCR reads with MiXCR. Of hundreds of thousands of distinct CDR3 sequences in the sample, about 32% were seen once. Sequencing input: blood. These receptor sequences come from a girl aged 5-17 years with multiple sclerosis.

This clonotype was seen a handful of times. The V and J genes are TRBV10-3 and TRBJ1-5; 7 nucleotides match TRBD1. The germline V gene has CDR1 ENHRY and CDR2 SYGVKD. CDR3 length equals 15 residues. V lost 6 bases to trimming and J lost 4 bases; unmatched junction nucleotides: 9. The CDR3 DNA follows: TGTGCCATCAGCCAGTGGGGGACAGTTAATCAGCCCCAGCATTTT. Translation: CAISQWGTVNQPQHF.

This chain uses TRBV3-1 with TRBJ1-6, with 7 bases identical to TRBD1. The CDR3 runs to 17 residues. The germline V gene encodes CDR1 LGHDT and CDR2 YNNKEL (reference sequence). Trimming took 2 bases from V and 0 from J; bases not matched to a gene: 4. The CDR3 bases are TGTGCCAGCAGCCAACCACAGGGGAGCTCCTATAATTCACCCCTCCACTTT. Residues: CASSQPQGSSYNSPLHF.

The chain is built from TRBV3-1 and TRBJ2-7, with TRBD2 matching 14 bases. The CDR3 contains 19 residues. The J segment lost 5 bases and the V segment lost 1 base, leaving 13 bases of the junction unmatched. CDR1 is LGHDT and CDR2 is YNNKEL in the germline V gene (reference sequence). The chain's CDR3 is CASSQVAPGLAGVTHEQYF. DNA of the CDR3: TGTGCCAGCAGCCAAGTAGCACCGGGACTAGCGGGAGTTACCCACGAGCAGTACTTC.

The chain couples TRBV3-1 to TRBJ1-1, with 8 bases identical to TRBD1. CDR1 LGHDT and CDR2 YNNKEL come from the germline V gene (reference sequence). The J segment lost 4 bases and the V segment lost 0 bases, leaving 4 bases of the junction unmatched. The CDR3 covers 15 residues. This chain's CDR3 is CASSQDQGAGTEAFF. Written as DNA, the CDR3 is TGTGCCAGCAGCCAAGATCAGGGGGCCGGCACTGAAGCTTTCTTT.

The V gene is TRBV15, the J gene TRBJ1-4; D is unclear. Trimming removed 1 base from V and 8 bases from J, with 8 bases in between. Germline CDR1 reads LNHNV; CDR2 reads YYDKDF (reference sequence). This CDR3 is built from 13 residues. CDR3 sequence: CATSRGRGEKLFF. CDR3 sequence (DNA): TGTGCCACCAGCAGAGGACGCGGGGAAAAACTGTTTTTT.

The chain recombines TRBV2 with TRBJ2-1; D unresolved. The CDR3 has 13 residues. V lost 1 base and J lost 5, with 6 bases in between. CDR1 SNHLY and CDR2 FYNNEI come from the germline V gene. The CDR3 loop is CASSEVRNNEQFF. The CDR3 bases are TGTGCCAGCAGTGAAGTTAGGAACAATGAGCAGTTCTTC.

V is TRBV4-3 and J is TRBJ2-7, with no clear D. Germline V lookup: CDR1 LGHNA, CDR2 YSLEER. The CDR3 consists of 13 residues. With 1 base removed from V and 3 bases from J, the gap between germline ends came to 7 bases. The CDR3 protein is CASSQAAYYEQYF. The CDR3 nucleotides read TGCGCCAGCAGCCAAGCGGCCTACTACGAGCAGTACTTC.

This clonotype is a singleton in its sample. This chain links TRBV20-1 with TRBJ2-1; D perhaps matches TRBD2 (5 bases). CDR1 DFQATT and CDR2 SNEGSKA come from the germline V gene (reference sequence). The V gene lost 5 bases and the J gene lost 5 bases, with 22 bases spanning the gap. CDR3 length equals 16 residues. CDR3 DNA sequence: TGCAGTGCTTCCCCCCGACTAACGAAAAGCAACAATGAGCAGTTCTTC. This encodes CSASPRLTKSNNEQFF.

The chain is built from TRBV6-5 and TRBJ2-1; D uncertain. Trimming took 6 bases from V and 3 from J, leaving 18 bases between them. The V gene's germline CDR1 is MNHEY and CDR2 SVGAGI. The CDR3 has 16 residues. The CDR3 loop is CASSDMRTENYNEQFF. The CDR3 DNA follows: TGTGCCAGCAGCGACATGAGGACGGAGAACTACAATGAGCAGTTCTTC.

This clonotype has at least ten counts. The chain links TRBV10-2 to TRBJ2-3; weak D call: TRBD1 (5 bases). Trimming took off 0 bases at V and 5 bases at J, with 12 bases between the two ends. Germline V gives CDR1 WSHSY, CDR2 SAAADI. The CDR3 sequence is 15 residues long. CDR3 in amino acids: CASSESGHGLDTQYF. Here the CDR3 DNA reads TGCGCCAGCAGTGAGTCAGGACATGGTTTAGATACGCAGTATTTT.

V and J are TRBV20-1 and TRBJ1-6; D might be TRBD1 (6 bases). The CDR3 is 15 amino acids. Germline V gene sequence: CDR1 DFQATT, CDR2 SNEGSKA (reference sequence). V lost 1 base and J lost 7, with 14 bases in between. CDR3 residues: CSARGQGHENSPLHF. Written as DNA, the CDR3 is TGCAGTGCTAGAGGGCAGGGGCACGAAAATTCACCCCTCCACTTT.

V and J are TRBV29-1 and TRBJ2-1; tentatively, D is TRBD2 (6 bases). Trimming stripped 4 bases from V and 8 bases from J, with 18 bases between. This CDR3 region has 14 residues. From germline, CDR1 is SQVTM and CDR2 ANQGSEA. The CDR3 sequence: CSVVPLDYVYEQFF. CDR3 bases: TGCAGCGTTGTCCCCCTGGACTATGTCTATGAGCAGTTCTTC.

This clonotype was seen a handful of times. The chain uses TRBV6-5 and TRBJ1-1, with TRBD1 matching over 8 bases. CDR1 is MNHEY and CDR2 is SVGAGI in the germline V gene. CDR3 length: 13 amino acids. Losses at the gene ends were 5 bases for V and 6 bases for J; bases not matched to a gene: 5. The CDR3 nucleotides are TGTGCCAGCAGTAAAACAGGGGGGGCTGAAGCTTTCTTT. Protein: CASSKTGGAEAFF.

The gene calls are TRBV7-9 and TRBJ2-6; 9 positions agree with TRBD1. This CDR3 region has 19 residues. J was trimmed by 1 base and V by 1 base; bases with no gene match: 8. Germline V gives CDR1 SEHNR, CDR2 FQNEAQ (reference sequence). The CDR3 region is CASSLVVGTGTSGANVLTF. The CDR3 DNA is TGTGCCAGCAGCTTAGTAGTAGGGACAGGGACGTCTGGGGCCAACGTCCTGACTTTC.

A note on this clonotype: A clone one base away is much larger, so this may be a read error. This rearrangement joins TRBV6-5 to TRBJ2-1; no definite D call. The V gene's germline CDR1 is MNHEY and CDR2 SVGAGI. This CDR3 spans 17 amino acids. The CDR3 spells CVSSYAEVDASYNEQFF. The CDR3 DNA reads TGTGTCAGCAGTTACGCCGAGGTGGACGCCTCCTACAATGAGCAGTTCTTC.

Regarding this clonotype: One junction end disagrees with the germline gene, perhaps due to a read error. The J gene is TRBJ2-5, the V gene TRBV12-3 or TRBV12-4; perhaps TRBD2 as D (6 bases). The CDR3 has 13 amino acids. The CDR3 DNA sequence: TGTGCCAGTAGTTCGGGACTCTTTGAGACCCAGTACTTC. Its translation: CASSSGLFETQYF.

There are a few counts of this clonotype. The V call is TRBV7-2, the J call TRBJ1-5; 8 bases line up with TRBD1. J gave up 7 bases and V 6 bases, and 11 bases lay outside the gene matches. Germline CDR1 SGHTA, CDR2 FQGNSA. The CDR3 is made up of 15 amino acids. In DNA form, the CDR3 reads TGTGCCAGCAGTCTACAGACAGGGGTGCGCCAGCCCCAGCATTTT. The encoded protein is CASSLQTGVRQPQHF.

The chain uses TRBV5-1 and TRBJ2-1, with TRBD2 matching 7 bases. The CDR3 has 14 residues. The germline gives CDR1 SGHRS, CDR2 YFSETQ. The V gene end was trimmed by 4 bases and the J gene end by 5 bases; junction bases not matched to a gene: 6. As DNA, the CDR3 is TGCGCCAGCAGCGACGGGACTACCCACAATGAGCAGTTCTTC. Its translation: CASSDGTTHNEQFF.

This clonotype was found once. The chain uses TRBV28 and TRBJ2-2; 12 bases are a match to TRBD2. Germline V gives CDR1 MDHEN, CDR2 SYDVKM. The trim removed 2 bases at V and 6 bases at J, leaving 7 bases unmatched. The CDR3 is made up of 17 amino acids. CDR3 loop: CASSLLRTSGTPGELFF. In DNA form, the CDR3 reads TGTGCCAGCAGTTTACTTAGGACTAGCGGGACCCCCGGGGAGCTGTTTTTT.

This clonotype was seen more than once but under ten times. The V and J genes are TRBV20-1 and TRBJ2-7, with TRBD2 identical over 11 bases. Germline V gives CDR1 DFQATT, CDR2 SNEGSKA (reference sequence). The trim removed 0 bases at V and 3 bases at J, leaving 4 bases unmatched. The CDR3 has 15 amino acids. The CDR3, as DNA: TGCAGTGCTAGAGATATCACTAGCGGGGGCTACGAGCAGTACTTC. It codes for CSARDITSGGYEQYF.

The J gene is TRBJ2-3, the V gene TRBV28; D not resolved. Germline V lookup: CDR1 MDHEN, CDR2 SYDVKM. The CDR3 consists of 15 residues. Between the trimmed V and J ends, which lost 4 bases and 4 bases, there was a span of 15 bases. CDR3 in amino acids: CASSSAQLLADTQYF. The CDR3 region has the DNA TGTGCCAGCAGTTCTGCCCAACTTCTCGCAGATACGCAGTATTTT.

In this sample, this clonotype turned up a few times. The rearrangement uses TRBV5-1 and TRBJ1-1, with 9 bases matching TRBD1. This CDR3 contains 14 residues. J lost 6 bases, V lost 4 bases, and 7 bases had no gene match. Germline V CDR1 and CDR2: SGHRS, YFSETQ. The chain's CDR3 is CASSAGQGRPEAFF. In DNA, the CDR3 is TGCGCCAGCAGCGCCGGACAGGGGCGGCCTGAAGCTTTCTTT. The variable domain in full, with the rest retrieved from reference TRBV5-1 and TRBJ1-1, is KAGVTQTPRYLIKTRGQQVTLSCSPISGHRSVSWYQQTPGQGLQFLFEYFSETQRNKGNFPGRFSGRQFSNSRSEMNVSTLELGDSALYLCASSAGQGRPEAFFGQGTRLTVV.

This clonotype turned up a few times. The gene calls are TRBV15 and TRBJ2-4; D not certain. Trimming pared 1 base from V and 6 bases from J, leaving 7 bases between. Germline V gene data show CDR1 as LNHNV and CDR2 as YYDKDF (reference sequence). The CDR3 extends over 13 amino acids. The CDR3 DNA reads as TGTGCCACCAGCAGAGGGTATTCAAACATTCAGTACTTC. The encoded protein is CATSRGYSNIQYF.

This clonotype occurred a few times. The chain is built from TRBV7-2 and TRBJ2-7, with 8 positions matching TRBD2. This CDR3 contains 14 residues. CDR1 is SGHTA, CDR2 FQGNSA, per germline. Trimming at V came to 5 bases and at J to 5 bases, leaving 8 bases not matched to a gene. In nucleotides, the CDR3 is TGTGCCAGCAGCGAGACAGCGGGAGTGGACGAGCAGTACTTC. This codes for CASSETAGVDEQYF.

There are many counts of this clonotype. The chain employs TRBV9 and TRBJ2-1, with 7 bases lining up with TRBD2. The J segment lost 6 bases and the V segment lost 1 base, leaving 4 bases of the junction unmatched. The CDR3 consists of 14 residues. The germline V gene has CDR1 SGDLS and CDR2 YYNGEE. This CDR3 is CASSVRTSVNEQFF. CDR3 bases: TGTGCCAGCAGCGTAAGGACTAGTGTCAATGAGCAGTTCTTC.

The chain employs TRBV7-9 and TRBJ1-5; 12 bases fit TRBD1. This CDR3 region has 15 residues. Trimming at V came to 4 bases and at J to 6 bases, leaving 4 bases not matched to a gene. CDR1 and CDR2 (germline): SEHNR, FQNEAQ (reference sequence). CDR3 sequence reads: CASSYGTGGFQPQHF. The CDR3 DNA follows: TGTGCCAGCAGCTACGGGACAGGGGGCTTTCAGCCCCAGCATTTT.

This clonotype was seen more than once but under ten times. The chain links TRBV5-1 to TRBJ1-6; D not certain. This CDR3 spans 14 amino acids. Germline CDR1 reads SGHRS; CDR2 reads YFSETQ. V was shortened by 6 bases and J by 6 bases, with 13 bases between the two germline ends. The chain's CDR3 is CASTPGRSNSPLHF. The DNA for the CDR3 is TGCGCCAGCACCCCCGGGAGGTCTAATTCACCCCTCCACTTT.

This CDR3 reads CSATSILAGADNEQYF. DNA of the CDR3: TGCAGTGCTACTTCAATTTTAGCGGGAGCCGACAATGAGCAGTACTTC. The chain is built from TRBV20-1 and TRBJ2-1, with TRBD2 identical over 9 bases. The J call may be in error: the DNA end matches TRBJ2-7 better. The CDR3 runs 16 residues. Per the germline V gene, CDR1 is DFQATT and CDR2 is SNEGSKA (reference sequence).